This TCR beta chain was identified in a study of early T cells in non-severe SARS-CoV-2 infection. The CDR3 has 12 amino acids. The V gene's germline CDR1 is MDHEN and CDR2 SYDVKM. V was cut by 2 bases and J by 3 bases, with 4 bases left in between. Tagging with unique molecular identifiers was applied to individual cDNA molecules. MiXCR, applied by TCRdb to the 5' RACE reads, yields one record per CDR3 protein. The sample records 100,000 to 120,000 distinct CDR3 sequences, roughly 12% being singletons. The receptor's source is an adult who was a healthcare worker with PCR-confirmed SARS-CoV-2 infection or an uninfected control (not recorded which). The chain has TRBV28 and TRBJ1-1; D not certain. Material: whole blood, obtained at baseline. CDR3 nucleotide sequence: TGTGCCAGCAGTTTAGGTTACACTGAAGCTTTCTTT. Translating it yields CASSLGYTEAFF.